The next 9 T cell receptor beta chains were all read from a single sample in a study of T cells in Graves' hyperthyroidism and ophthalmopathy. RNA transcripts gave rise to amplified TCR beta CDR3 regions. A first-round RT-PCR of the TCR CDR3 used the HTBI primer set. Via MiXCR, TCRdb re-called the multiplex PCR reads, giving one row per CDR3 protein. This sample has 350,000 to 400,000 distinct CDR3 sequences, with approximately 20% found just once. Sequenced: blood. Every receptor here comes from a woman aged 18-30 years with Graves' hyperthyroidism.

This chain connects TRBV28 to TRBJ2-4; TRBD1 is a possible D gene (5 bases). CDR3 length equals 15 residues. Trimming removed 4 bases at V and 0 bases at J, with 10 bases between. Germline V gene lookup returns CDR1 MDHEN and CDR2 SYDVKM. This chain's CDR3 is CASSSWTLAKNIQYF. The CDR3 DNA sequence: TGTGCCAGCAGTTCTTGGACACTAGCCAAAAACATTCAGTACTTC.

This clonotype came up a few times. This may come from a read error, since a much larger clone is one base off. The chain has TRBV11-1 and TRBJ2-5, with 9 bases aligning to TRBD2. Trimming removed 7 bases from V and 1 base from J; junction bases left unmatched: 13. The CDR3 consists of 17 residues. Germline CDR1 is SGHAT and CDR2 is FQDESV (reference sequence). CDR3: CASIFSGASGIQETQYF. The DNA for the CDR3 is TGTGCCAGCATCTTCAGTGGGGCTAGCGGGATCCAAGAGACCCAGTACTTC.

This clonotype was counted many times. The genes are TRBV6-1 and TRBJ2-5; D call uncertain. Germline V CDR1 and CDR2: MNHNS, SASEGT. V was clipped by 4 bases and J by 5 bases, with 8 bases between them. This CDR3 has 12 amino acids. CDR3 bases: TGTGCCAGCAGTGGGCAGACGGAGACCCAGTACTTC. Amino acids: CASSGQTETQYF.

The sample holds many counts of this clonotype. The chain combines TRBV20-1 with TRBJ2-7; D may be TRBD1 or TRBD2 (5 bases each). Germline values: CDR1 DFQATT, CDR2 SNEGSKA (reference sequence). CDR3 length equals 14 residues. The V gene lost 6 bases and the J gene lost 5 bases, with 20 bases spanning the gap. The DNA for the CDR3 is TGCAGTGCCATGCCGTCCCCGGGGCTGAACGAGCAGTACTTC. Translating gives CSAMPSPGLNEQYF.

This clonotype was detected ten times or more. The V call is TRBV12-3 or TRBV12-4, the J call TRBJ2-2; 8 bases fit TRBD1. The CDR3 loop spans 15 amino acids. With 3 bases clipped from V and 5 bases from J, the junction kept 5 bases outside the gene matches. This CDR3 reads CASSLLDRVTGELFF. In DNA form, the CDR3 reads TGTGCCAGCAGTTTGTTGGACAGGGTTACCGGGGAGCTGTTTTTT.

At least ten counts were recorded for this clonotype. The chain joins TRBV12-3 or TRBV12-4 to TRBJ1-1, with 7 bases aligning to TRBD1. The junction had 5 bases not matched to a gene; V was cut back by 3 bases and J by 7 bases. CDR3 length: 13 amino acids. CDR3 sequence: CASSLRQGVEAFF. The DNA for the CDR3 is TGTGCCAGCAGTTTGAGGCAGGGGGTTGAAGCTTTCTTT.

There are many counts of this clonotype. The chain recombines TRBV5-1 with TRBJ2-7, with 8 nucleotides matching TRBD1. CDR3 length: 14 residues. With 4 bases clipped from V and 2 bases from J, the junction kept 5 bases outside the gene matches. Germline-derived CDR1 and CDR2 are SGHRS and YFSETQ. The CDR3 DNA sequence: TGCGCCAGCAGCCGGACAGGGTTAGCCTACGAGCAGTACTTC. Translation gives CASSRTGLAYEQYF.

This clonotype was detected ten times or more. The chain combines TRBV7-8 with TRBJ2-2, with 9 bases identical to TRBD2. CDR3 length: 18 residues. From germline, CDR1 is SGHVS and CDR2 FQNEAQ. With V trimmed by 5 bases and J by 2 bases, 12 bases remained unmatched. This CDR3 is CASSPRRIAGVNTGELFF. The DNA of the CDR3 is TGTGCCAGCAGCCCCCGGAGGATAGCGGGGGTCAACACCGGGGAGCTGTTTTTT.

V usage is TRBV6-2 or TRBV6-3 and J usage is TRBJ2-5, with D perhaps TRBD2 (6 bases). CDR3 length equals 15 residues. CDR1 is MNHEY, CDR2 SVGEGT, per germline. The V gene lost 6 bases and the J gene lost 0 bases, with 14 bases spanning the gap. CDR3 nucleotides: TGTGCCAGCAGAGAGCGGGCTGGGTACCAAGAGACCCAGTACTTC. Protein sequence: CASRERAGYQETQYF.